This entry features one T cell receptor beta chain sequence. Its antigen is not known. The PCR had 60 Vbeta and 13 Jbeta primers. Profiled with immunoSEQ multiplex PCR; TCRdb holds only in-frame clones, not every one. The sample contains some 120,000 clones, around 77% of which appear only once. The data were taken from a study of cytomegalovirus exposure and HLA in healthy donors. The study, taken as a whole, reports: It was 150 or so TCR beta chains that were listed as cytomegalovirus-associated.

Sequenced sample: PBMCs. The receptor's source is a man between 18 and 35 years old in good health and CMV-seropositive.

CDR3 DNA sequence: TGCGCCAGCAGCCAACTTGACTTAATCCAGAGCTCCTACGAGCAGTACTTC. Amino acid sequence: CASSQLDLIQSSYEQYF. The chain combines TRBV4-1 with TRBJ2-7; D unresolved. Per germline, CDR1 MGHRA and CDR2 YSYEKL. The ends were cut back, 2 bases at V and 0 bases at J, with 17 bases in the middle. The CDR3 extends over 17 amino acids.